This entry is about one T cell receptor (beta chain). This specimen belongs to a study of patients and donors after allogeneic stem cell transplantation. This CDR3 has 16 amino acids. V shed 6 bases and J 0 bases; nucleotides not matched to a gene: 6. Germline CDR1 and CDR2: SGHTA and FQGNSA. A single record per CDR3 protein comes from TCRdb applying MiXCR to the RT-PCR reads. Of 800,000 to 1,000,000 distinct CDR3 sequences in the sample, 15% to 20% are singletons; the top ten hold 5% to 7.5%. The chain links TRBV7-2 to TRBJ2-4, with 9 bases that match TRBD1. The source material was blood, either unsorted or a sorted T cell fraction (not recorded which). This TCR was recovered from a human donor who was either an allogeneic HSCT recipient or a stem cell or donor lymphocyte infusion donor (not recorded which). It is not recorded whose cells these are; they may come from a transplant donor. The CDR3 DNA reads TGTGCCAGCAGGCCGACAGGGGGAATAGCCAAAAACATTCAGTACTTC. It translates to CASRPTGGIAKNIQYF.